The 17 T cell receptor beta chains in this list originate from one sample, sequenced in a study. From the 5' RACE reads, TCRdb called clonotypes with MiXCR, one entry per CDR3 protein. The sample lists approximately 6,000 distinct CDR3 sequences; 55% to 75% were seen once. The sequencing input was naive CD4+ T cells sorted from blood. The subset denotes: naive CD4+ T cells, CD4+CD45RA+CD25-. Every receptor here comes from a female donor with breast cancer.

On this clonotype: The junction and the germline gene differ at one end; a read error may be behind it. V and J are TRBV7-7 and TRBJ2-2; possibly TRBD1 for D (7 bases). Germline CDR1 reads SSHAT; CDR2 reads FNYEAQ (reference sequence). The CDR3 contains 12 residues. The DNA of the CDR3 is TGTGCTAGCAGCGCGGGGACAGATACGCTGTTTTTT. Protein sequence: CASSAGTDTLFF.

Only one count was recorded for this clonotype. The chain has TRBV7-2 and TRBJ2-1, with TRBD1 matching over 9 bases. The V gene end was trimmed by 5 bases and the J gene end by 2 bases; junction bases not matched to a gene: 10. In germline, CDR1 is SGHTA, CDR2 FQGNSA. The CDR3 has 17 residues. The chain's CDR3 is CASSHLRTGGAYNEQFF. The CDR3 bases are TGTGCCAGCAGCCACCTCAGAACAGGGGGCGCCTACAATGAGCAGTTCTTC.

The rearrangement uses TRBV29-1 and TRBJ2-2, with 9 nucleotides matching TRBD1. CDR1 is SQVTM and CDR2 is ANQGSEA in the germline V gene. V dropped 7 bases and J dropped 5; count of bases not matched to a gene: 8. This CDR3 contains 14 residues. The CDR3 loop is CSAVNRGRTGELFF. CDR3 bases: TGCAGCGCGGTGAACAGGGGGCGAACCGGGGAGCTGTTTTTT.

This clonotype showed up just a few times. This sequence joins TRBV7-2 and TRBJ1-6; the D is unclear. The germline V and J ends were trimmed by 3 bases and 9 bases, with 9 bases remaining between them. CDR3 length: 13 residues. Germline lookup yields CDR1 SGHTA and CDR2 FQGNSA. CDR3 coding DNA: TGTGCCAGCAGCTTGCAGTCGGTTTCACCCCTCCACTTT. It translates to CASSLQSVSPLHF. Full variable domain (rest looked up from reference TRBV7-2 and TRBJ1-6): GAGVSQSPSNKVTEKGKDVELRCDPISGHTALYWYRQSLGQGLEFLIYFQGNSAPDKSGLPSDRFSAERTGGSVSTLTIQRTQQEDSAVYLCASSLQSVSPLHFGNGTRLTVT.

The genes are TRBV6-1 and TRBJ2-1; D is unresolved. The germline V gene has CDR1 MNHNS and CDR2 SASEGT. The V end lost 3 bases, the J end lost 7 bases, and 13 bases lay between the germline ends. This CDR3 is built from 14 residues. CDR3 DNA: TGTGCCAGCAGTGAGGTCCTAGTGGGTAATGAGCAGTTCTTC. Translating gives CASSEVLVGNEQFF.

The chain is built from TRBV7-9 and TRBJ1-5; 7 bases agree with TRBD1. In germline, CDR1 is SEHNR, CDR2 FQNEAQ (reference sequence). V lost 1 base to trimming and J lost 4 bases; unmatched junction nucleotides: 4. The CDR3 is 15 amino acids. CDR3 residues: CASSLGDRENQPQHF. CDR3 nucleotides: TGTGCCAGCAGCTTAGGTGACAGGGAGAATCAGCCCCAGCATTTT.

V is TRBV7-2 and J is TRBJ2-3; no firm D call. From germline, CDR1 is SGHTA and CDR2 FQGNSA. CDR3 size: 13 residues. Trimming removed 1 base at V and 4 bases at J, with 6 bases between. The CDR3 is CASSLGQSDTQYF. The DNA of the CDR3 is TGTGCCAGCAGCTTAGGGCAGTCAGATACGCAGTATTTT.

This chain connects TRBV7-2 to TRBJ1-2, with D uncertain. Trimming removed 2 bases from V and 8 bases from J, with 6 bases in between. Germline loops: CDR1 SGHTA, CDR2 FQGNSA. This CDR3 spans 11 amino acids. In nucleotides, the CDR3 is TGTGCCAGCAGCTTAATTATGGGCTACACCTTC. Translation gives CASSLIMGYTF.

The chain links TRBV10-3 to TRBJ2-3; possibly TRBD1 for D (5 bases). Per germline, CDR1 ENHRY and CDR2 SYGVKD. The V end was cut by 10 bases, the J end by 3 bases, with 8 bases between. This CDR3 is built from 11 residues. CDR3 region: CASRQTDTQYF. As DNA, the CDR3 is TGTGCCAGCCGACAGACAGATACGCAGTATTTT.

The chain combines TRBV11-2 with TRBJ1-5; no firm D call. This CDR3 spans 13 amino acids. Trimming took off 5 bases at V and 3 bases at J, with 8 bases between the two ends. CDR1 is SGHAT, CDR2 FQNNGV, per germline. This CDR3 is CASSDGINQPQHF. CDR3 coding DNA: TGTGCCAGCAGCGACGGAATCAATCAGCCCCAGCATTTT. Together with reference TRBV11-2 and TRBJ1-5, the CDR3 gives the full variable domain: EAGVAQSPRYKIIEKRQSVAFWCNPISGHATLYWYQQILGQGPKLLIQFQNNGVVDDSQLPKDRFSAERLKGVDSTLKIQPAKLEDSAVYLCASSDGINQPQHFGDGTRLSIL.

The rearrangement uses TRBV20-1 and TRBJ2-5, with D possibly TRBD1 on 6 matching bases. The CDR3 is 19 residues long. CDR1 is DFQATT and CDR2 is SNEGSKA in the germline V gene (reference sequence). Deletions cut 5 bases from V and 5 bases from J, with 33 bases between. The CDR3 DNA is TGCAGTGCTGCCGGGACACCCCTCCTAATCCTTCAAGAAGAGGAGACCCAGTACTTC. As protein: CSAAGTPLLILQEEETQYF.

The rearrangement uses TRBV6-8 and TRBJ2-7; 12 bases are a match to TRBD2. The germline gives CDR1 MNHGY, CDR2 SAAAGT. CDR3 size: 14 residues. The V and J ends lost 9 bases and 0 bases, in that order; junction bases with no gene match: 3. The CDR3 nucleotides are TGTGCCAGGGTGACTAGCGGGAGCTCCTACGAGCAGTACGTC. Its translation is CARVTSGSSYEQYV.

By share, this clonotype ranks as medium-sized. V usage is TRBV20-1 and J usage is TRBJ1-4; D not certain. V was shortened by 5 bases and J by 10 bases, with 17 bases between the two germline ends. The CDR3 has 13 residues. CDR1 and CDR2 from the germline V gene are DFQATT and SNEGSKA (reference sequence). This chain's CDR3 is CSARYGSSGKLFF. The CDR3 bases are TGCAGTGCTCGTTATGGGAGTTCGGGAAAACTGTTTTTT.

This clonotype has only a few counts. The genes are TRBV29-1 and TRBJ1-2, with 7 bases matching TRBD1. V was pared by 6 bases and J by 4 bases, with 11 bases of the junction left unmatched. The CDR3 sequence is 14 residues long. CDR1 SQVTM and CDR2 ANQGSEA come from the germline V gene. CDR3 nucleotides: TGCAGCGTACAACCAGGACAGGTTGGCTATGGCTACACCTTC. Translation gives CSVQPGQVGYGYTF.

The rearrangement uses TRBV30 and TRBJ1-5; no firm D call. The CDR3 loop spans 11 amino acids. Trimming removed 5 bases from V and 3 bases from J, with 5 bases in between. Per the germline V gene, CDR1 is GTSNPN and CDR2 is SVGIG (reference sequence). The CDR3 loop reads CAWGFNQPQHF. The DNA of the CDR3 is TGTGCCTGGGGGTTCAATCAGCCCCAGCATTTT.

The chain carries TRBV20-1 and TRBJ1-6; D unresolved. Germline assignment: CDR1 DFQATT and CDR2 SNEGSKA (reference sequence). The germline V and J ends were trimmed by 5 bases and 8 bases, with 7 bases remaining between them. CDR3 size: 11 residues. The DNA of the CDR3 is TGCAGTGCTGGTCCCTATTCACCCCTCCACTTT. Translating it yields CSAGPYSPLHF.

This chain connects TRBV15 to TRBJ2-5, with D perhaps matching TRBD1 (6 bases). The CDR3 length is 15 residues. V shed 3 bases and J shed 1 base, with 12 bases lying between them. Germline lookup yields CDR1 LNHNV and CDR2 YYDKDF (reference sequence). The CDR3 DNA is TGTGCCACCAGCAGTGGTGGGGGCCCCCAAGAGACCCAGTACTTC. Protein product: CATSSGGGPQETQYF.